This paragraph covers one T cell receptor beta chain sequence. The table came from immunoSEQ multiplex PCR; TCRdb's copy has only in-frame clones and leaves some out. The repertoire has about 400,000 clones, 70% to 90% of them found once; the top ten carry roughly 1.4%. The data were obtained in a study of blood T cell repertoires in COVID-19. About the study: The United States, Italy and Spain supplied acute and convalescent COVID-19 samples.

CDR3 size: 16 residues. Germline V gives CDR1 SGHVS, CDR2 FQNEAQ. V shed 5 bases and J 4 bases; nucleotides not matched to a gene: 8. Sequences were obtained from peripheral blood. The V gene is TRBV7-8, the J gene TRBJ1-6, with TRBD1 matching 7 bases. This TCR derives from a woman aged 25 to 39 with active or convalescent COVID-19. CDR3 residues: CASSPRQGSYNSPLHF. Here the CDR3 DNA reads TGTGCCAGCAGCCCCCGACAGGGAAGTTATAATTCACCCCTCCACTTT.